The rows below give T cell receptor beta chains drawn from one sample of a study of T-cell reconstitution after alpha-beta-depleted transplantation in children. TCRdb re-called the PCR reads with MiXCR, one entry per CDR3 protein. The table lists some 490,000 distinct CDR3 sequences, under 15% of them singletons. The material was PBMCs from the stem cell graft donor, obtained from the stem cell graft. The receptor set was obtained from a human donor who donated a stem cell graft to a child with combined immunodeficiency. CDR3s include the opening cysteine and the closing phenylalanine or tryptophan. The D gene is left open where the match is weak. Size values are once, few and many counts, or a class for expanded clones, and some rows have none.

TGTGCCAGCAGCTTAGTCGGGACAGGGGCCTACGAGCAGTACTTC | CASSLVGTGAYEQYF | few | TRBJ2-7 | 15 | TRBV7-2 | TRBD1
TGCGCCAGCAGCGTGGGACTAGCGGGGGCCCAGCTTTCATCCTACAATGAGCAGTTCTTC | CASSVGLAGAQLSSYNEQFF | NA | TRBJ2-1 | 20 | TRBV5-1 | TRBD2
TGTGCCAGCAGTTTGCTGGGCAGGCAAGAGACCCAGTACTTC | CASSLLGRQETQYF | NA | TRBJ2-5 | 14 | TRBV27 | NA
TGCAGCGCACAAGTGAGGGCCATGAACACTGAAGCTTTCTTT | CSAQVRAMNTEAFF | many | TRBJ1-1 | 14 | TRBV29-1 | NA
TGTGCCAGCAGCCTAGGGACTTCCTCCGCAGATACGCAGTATTTT | CASSLGTSSADTQYF | many | TRBJ2-3 | 15 | TRBV6-4 | NA
TGCAGTGCTGGGAACCGGGCCTTCCACGGCGATGAGCAGTTCTTC | CSAGNRAFHGDEQFF | few | TRBJ2-1 | 15 | TRBV20-1 | NA
TGTGCCAGCAGTGACTCGACAGCCAACACAGATACGCAGTATTTT | CASSDSTANTDTQYF | few | TRBJ2-3 | 15 | TRBV6-4 | NA
TGTGCCAGCAGCCAATACGCTAGCGGGAGCCCCGGGGAGACCCAGTACTTC | CASSQYASGSPGETQYF | NA | TRBJ2-5 | 17 | TRBV3-1 | TRBD2
TGTGCCAGCAGTGTTGGGGGGAGTAATGAGCAGTTCTTC | CASSVGGSNEQFF | few | TRBJ2-1 | 13 | TRBV2 | NA
TGTGCCAGCAGCGTAGCCGGAACCAGGGGGCAAGGACCCCAGCATTTT | CASSVAGTRGQGPQHF | NA | TRBJ1-5 | 16 | TRBV9 | TRBD1
TGCGCCAGCAGCTTGGGGGCAGCGAATGTGCAAGAAGCTTTCTTT | CASSLGAANVQEAFF | many | TRBJ1-1 | 15 | TRBV5-1 | NA
TGTGCCAGCAGCCCCTTGGGGCTAGGAAACACTGAAGCTTTCTTT | CASSPLGLGNTEAFF | NA | TRBJ1-1 | 15 | TRBV7-2 | NA
TGTGCCAGCAGCCCAGGACAGGGGGCCCCACTTAGCTCCTACAATGAGCAGTTCTTC | CASSPGQGAPLSSYNEQFF | few | TRBJ2-1 | 19 | TRBV11-2 | TRBD1
TGTGCCAGCAGCTCCGGACTAGCCACATACAATGAGCAGTTCTTC | CASSSGLATYNEQFF | many | TRBJ2-1 | 15 | TRBV7-2 | TRBD2
TGTGCCAGCAGCTTAAATGTGGGGAGTGATTCACCCCTCCACTTT | CASSLNVGSDSPLHF | few | TRBJ1-6 | 15 | TRBV7-8 | NA
TGTGCCAGCAGCTTAGGCCCTGCAGGGGCTGGCAATCAGCCCCAGCATTTT | CASSLGPAGAGNQPQHF | NA | TRBJ1-5 | 17 | TRBV7-2 | NA
TGCAGCGTTGGTTTCTTGGGAGAGACCCAGTACTTC | CSVGFLGETQYF | NA | TRBJ2-5 | 12 | TRBV29-1 | NA
TGTGCCACCAGCAGGCTAGGAGAGGGAAACACCGGGGAGCTGTTTTTT | CATSRLGEGNTGELFF | few | TRBJ2-2 | 16 | TRBV15 | NA
TGCAGCGTTGAATCGGGACAGAACTATGGCTACACCTTC | CSVESGQNYGYTF | many | TRBJ1-2 | 13 | TRBV29-1 | TRBD1
TGCGCCAGCAGTCTATCCGTGACCGACCACAAGGGAGCTTTCTTT | CASSLSVTDHKGAFF | NA | TRBJ1-1 | 15 | TRBV23-1 | NA
TGCAGTGCTAGAGACGCTGAAGGGGCCGGAATCTACAATGAGCAGTTCTTC | CSARDAEGAGIYNEQFF | few | TRBJ2-1 | 17 | TRBV20-1 | NA
TGTGCCACCAGTGATGGGGCAGAGACCCAGTACTTC | CATSDGAETQYF | NA | TRBJ2-5 | 12 | TRBV24-1 | NA
TGTGCCAGCTCAGGGGCCACCGACTACGAGCAGTACTTC | CASSGATDYEQYF | NA | TRBJ2-7 | 13 | TRBV28 | NA
TGTGCCAGCAGCTGGGGGTCGGGGGGGGACGGGCAGCCCCAGCATTTT | CASSWGSGGDGQPQHF | NA | TRBJ1-5 | 16 | TRBV5-6 | NA
TGCAGCGGGGGACAGGGGGACAATGAGCAGTTCTTC | CSGGQGDNEQFF | many | TRBJ2-1 | 12 | TRBV29-1 | TRBD1
TGCAGTGCGCCCAACTGGGGTAACACCGGGGAGCTGTTTTTT | CSAPNWGNTGELFF | few | TRBJ2-2 | 14 | TRBV20-1 | NA
TGCGCCAGCAGTCTATTAACAGGGGGGAAGTCGAACTATGGCTACACCTTC | CASSLLTGGKSNYGYTF | few | TRBJ1-2 | 17 | TRBV10-2 | TRBD1